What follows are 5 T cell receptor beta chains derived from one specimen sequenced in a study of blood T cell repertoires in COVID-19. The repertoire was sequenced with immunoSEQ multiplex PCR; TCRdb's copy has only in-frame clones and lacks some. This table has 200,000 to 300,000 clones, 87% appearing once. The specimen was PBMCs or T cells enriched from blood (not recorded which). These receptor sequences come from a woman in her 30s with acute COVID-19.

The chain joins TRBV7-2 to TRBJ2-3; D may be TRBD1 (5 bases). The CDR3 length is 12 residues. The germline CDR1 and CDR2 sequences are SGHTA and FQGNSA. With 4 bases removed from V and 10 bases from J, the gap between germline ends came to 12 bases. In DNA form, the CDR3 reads TGTGCCAGCAGCTCCAGGGTTCTGTCGCAGTATTTT. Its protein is CASSSRVLSQYF.

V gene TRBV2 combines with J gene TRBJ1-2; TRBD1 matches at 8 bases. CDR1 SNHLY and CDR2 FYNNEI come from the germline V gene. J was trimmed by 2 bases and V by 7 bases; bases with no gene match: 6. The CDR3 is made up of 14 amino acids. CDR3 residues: CASTSDRVNYGYTF. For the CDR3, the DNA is TGTGCCAGCACCTCGGACAGGGTAAACTATGGCTACACCTTC.

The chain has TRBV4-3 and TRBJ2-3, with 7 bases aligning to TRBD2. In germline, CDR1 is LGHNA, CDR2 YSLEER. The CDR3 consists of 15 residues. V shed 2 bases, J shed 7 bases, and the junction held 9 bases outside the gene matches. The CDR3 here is CASSQTASGEHTQYF. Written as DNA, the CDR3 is TGCGCCAGCAGCCAAACGGCTAGCGGTGAACATACGCAGTATTTT.

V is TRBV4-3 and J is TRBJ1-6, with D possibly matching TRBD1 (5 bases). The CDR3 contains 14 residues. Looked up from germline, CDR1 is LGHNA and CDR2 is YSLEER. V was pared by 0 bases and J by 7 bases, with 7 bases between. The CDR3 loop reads CASSQEYRNSPLHF. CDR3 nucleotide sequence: TGCGCCAGCAGCCAAGAATACAGGAATTCACCCCTCCACTTT.

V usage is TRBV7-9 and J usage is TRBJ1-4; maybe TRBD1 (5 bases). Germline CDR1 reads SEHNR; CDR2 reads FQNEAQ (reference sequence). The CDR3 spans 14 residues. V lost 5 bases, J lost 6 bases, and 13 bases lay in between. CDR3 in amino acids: CASSEGRGDEKLFF. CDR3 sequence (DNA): TGTGCCAGCAGCGAGGGTCGGGGGGATGAAAAACTGTTTTTT.